This T cell receptor beta chain stems from a study of T-cell reconstitution after alpha-beta-depleted transplantation in children. TCRbeta library preparation incorporated unique molecular identifiers. From the PCR reads, TCRdb called clonotypes with MiXCR, one entry per CDR3 protein. The table has 90,000 to 95,000 distinct CDR3 sequences, more than 10% seen once; the top ten hold approximately 14%. Many counts were recorded for this clonotype. This receptor was identified in a human donor who donated a stem cell graft to a child with inherited bone marrow failure. Sequencing was performed on PBMCs from the stem cell graft donor, taken from the stem cell graft.

The CDR3, as DNA: TGTGCCAGCAGCTTCTGGGGTTTGCCTAGCGGGGGCCTCCCCTATGAGCAGTTCTTC. This sequence encodes CASSFWGLPSGGLPYEQFF. The chain carries TRBV11-1 and TRBJ2-1; TRBD2 agrees at 10 bases. Losses at the gene ends were 3 bases for V and 8 bases for J; bases not matched to a gene: 19. The length of the CDR3 is 19 residues. Germline CDR1 reads SGHAT; CDR2 reads FQDESV (reference sequence).